This T cell receptor (beta chain) was profiled in a study of T cell responses to AZD1222 COVID-19 vaccine. CDR1 and CDR2 from the germline V gene are SGHRS and YFSETQ. V was clipped by 5 bases and J by 2 bases, with 10 bases between them. The CDR3 is 13 residues long. Measured with immunoSEQ multiplex PCR; TCRdb has only the in-frame clones, and not every one. The sample records over 130,000 clones, about nine tenths being singletons. This clone was counted only a few times. J is TRBJ1-2 and V is TRBV5-1, with a possible D match to TRBD1 (6 bases). The sample in question was peripheral blood, obtained on day 0 of AZD1222 vaccination. The receptor was derived from an adult in good health. DNA for the CDR3: TGCGCCAGCAGTCCGGACAGAAACTATGGCTACACCTTC. It specifies CASSPDRNYGYTF.